Reported below is one T cell receptor (beta chain). What it binds is not known. At one end, the junction sequence differs from germline, possibly due to a read error. The CDR3 loop spans 13 amino acids. CDR1 is DFQATT and CDR2 is SNEGSKA in the germline V gene (reference sequence). Each donor was a healthy Caucasian individual from Russia, aged about 6 to 90. The authors ran a second PCR of about 6 to 11 cycles using a sample-barcoded 5' primer and a J-beta primer mix. One entry per CDR3 protein, called by TCRdb with MiXCR from the 5' RACE reads. The table records fewer than 2,000,000 distinct CDR3 sequences, roughly 43% of them present only once. This sample is drawn from a study of blood T cells in healthy people across ages. Regarding the study as a whole: Long-lived and aged donors differed, with more naive CD4+ cells and higher diversity in the long-lived. Considered underestimates were the diversity estimates obtained from one million T cells.

The rearrangement joins TRBV20-1 to TRBJ1-1, with D possibly matching TRBD1 (6 bases). Sequenced material: blood. The sequence was collected from a human donor in good health. CDR3 in amino acids: CSAMKDRNTEAFF. Written as DNA, the CDR3 is TGCAGCGCTATGAAGGACAGGAACACTGAAGCTTTCTTT.